One and the same sample provided the 17 T cell receptor beta chains below, sequenced in a study of CD8+ T cells in alopecia areata. Following RNA extraction, reverse transcription yielded cDNA that acted as the sequencing template. TCRdb's table, derived via immunoSEQ multiplex PCR, lists solely in-frame clones and lacks some. Among approximately 82,000 clones, roughly 51% were seen once, and the ten largest hold around 5%. Specimen: NKG2D-high CD8+ T cells sorted from blood. The origin of the receptors is a human donor with alopecia areata.

The sample holds a few counts of this clone. Other DNA sequences of this sample code for an identical CDR3. This rearrangement joins TRBV4-1 to TRBJ1-2; TRBD1 is a possible D gene (5 bases). The CDR3 is made up of 14 amino acids. V lost 1 base and J 3 bases, leaving 9 bases between the germline ends. CDR1 is MGHRA and CDR2 is YSYEKL in the germline V gene. The CDR3 sequence is CASSQVRGDYGYTF. In nucleotides, the CDR3 is TGCGCCAGCAGCCAAGTCCGGGGGGACTATGGCTACACCTTC.

The chain carries TRBV29-1 and TRBJ1-2; D not certain. This CDR3 is 12 amino acids long. V lost 3 bases and J lost 2, with 7 bases in between. Looked up from germline, CDR1 is SQVTM and CDR2 is ANQGSEA. This CDR3 is CSVDSKNYGYTF. As DNA, the CDR3 is TGCAGCGTTGACTCAAAGAACTATGGCTACACCTTC.

This sequence joins TRBV2 and TRBJ2-6; D not certain. The CDR3 sequence is 15 residues long. Germline CDR1 and CDR2: SNHLY and FYNNEI. Trimming pared 7 bases from V and 3 bases from J, leaving 13 bases between. CDR3 coding DNA: TGTGCCAGCAAGGCGGTATTCGGTGGGGCCAACGTCCTGACTTTC. Its protein is CASKAVFGGANVLTF.

This sequence joins TRBV29-1 and TRBJ1-3; D uncertain. In germline, CDR1 is SQVTM, CDR2 ANQGSEA. V gave up 7 bases and J gave up 1 base, with 5 bases separating them. The CDR3 is 11 amino acids. The CDR3 region has the DNA TGCAGCGGGCGGTCTGGAAACACCATATATTTT. Translating it yields CSGRSGNTIYF.

This clone appeared a single time. J is TRBJ2-5 and V is TRBV9; D not resolved. This CDR3 has 15 amino acids. V lost 2 bases and J lost 2, with 13 bases in between. CDR1 is SGDLS, CDR2 YYNGEE, per germline. CDR3 in amino acids: CASSVQGNVQETQYF. The CDR3 DNA reads as TGTGCCAGCAGCGTTCAAGGGAACGTTCAAGAGACCCAGTACTTC.

This chain uses TRBV9 with TRBJ2-2; D uncertain. The CDR3 totals 14 residues. The germline gives CDR1 SGDLS, CDR2 YYNGEE. V was shortened by 2 bases and J by 4 bases, with 9 bases between the two germline ends. CDR3 DNA sequence: TGTGCCAGCAGCGTTGGTGGTGGCACCGGGGAGCTGTTTTTT. It is translated as CASSVGGGTGELFF.

This rearrangement joins TRBV29-1 to TRBJ2-1; D gene unclear. Looked up from germline, CDR1 is SQVTM and CDR2 is ANQGSEA. The CDR3 sequence is 16 residues long. V gave up 6 bases and J gave up 4 bases, with 22 bases separating them. CDR3 sequence: CSVSPPPSPRYNEQFF. The CDR3 DNA sequence: TGCAGCGTCTCCCCGCCGCCTTCTCCCCGTTACAATGAGCAGTTCTTC.

The chain's CDR3 is CASSPTGGPTDTQYF. CDR3 bases: TGTGCCAGCAGTCCGACGGGGGGCCCCACAGATACGCAGTATTTT. The V call is TRBV2, the J call TRBJ2-3; a weak D match, TRBD2 (7 bases). This CDR3 region has 15 residues. Looked up from germline, CDR1 is SNHLY and CDR2 is FYNNEI. V lost 5 bases to trimming and J lost 2 bases, with 14 bases between them. Using reference TRBV2 and TRBJ2-3 for the parts outside the CDR3, the full variable domain is EPEVTQTPSHQVTQMGQEVILRCVPISNHLYFYWYRQILGQKVEFLVSFYNNEISEKSEIFDDQFSVERPDGSNFTLKIRSTKLEDSAMYFCASSPTGGPTDTQYFGPGTRLTVL.

This clone has a handful of counts. The gene calls are TRBV28 and TRBJ2-3, with TRBD1 identical over 8 bases. The germline V gene encodes CDR1 MDHEN and CDR2 SYDVKM. The length of the CDR3 is 16 residues. With 2 bases clipped from V and 7 bases from J, the junction kept 11 bases outside the gene matches. CDR3 loop: CASSLIPAGGENTQYF. CDR3 coding DNA: TGTGCCAGCAGTTTAATCCCGGCAGGGGGCGAGAATACGCAGTATTTT.

The DNA of the CDR3 is TGTGCCAGCAGCGTAGGGGACAGACTGTATGGCTACACCTTC. Translation gives CASSVGDRLYGYTF. This sequence joins TRBV9 and TRBJ1-2; TRBD1 matches 7 bases. This CDR3 has 14 amino acids. Germline loops: CDR1 SGDLS, CDR2 YYNGEE. V was clipped by 0 bases and J by 5 bases; unmatched bases: 4.

V and J are TRBV2 and TRBJ2-1, with 8 bases fitting TRBD2. Losses at the gene ends were 6 bases for V and 8 bases for J; bases not matched to a gene: 12. The CDR3 has 15 residues. The germline gives CDR1 SNHLY, CDR2 FYNNEI. The DNA of the CDR3 is TGTGCCAGCAGGCTAAGTCGGGGGGGTACGGATGAGCAGTTCTTC. This gives the protein CASRLSRGGTDEQFF.

The chain joins TRBV18 to TRBJ2-2; perhaps D is TRBD1 or TRBD2 (5 bases each). Trimming took off 0 bases at V and 5 bases at J, with 7 bases between the two ends. Germline-derived CDR1 and CDR2 are KGHSH and LQKENI. CDR3 length: 14 amino acids. CDR3 region: CASSPPGETGELFF. CDR3 sequence (DNA): TGTGCCAGCTCACCACCAGGGGAGACCGGGGAGCTGTTTTTT.

The chain has TRBV2 and TRBJ1-1; D is unresolved. This CDR3 has 10 residues. CDR1 SNHLY and CDR2 FYNNEI come from the germline V gene. V lost 4 bases to trimming and J lost 6 bases, with 3 bases between them. CDR3 sequence reads: CASSGPEAFF. The DNA of the CDR3 is TGTGCCAGCAGTGGCCCTGAAGCTTTCTTT.

This chain uses TRBV30 with TRBJ2-7, with D maybe TRBD2 (6 bases). Germline V gene sequence: CDR1 GTSNPN, CDR2 SVGIG (reference sequence). The V end lost 4 bases, the J end lost 5 bases, and 9 bases lay between the germline ends. CDR3 length: 11 residues. DNA of the CDR3: TGTGCCTGGAACTGGGGGGACGAGCAGTACTTC. Its protein product is CAWNWGDEQYF. Full variable domain (outside the CDR3, taken from reference TRBV30 and TRBJ2-7): SQTIHQWPATLVQPVGSPLSLECTVEGTSNPNLYWYRQAAGRGLQLLFYSVGIGQISSEVPQNLSASRPQDRQFILSSKKLLLSDSGFYLCAWNWGDEQYFGPGTRLTVT.

This clone has a handful of counts. The J gene is TRBJ2-1, the V gene TRBV28, with D perhaps being TRBD1 or TRBD2 (5 bases each). V was clipped by 2 bases and J by 8 bases, with 16 bases between them. The germline V gene has CDR1 MDHEN and CDR2 SYDVKM. The CDR3 runs to 15 residues. CDR3 in DNA: TGTGCCAGCAGTTTAGGCCAGGGAGCAATATATGAGCAGTTCTTC. Amino acids: CASSLGQGAIYEQFF.

This clone has just a few counts. The rearrangement joins TRBV14 to TRBJ2-1, with unresolved D. In germline, CDR1 is SGHDN, CDR2 FVKESK. The ends were cut back, 2 bases at V and 7 bases at J, with 9 bases in the middle. The CDR3 has 13 residues. The CDR3 region is CASSQSDGNEQFF. The CDR3 bases are TGTGCCAGCAGCCAAAGTGACGGAAATGAGCAGTTCTTC.

The chain is built from TRBV10-3 and TRBJ2-5, with a weak D call TRBD2 (5 bases). CDR3 length: 13 residues. Germline lookup yields CDR1 ENHRY and CDR2 SYGVKD. Trimming shortened V by 3 bases and J by 4 bases, and 9 bases separated the two germline ends. Here the CDR3 DNA reads TGTGCCATCAGTGATGCGGCGGGAGAGACCCAGTACTTC. Translated, it gives CAISDAAGETQYF.